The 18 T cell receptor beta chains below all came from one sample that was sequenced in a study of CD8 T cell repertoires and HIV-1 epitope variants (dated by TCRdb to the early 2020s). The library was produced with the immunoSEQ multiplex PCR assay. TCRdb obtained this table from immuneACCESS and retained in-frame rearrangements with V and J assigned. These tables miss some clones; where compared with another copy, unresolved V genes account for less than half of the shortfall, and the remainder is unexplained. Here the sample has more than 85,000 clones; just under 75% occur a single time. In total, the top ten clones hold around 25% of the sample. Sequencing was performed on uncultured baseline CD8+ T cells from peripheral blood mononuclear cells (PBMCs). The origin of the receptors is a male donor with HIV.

Here the CDR3 DNA reads TGTGCCAGCAGCTTCGGACGGGACCCTGGAAACACCATATATTTT. Its protein product is CASSFGRDPGNTIYF. The V gene is TRBV4-2, the J gene TRBJ1-3; tentative D call: TRBD1 (5 bases). Germline V gene data show CDR1 as LGHNA and CDR2 as YNFKEQ. CDR3 size: 15 residues. V lost 5 bases to trimming and J lost 2 bases, with 13 bases between them.

This CDR3 reads CASSLTGQGAIGELFF. The DNA of the CDR3 is TGCGCCAGCAGCTTGACGGGACAGGGGGCTATCGGGGAGCTGTTTTTT. The chain joins TRBV5-1 to TRBJ2-2; TRBD1 matches at 12 bases. The CDR3 length is 16 residues. Germline lookup yields CDR1 SGHRS and CDR2 YFSETQ. The V segment lost 1 base and the J segment 7 bases; nucleotides outside the gene matches: 5.

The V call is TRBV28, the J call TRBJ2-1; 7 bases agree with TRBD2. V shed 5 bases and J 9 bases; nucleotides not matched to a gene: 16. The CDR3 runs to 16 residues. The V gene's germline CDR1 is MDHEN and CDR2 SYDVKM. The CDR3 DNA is TGTGCCAGCAGTCCTACCCGGGGGGACGAGATGAGTGAGCAGTTCTTC. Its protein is CASSPTRGDEMSEQFF.

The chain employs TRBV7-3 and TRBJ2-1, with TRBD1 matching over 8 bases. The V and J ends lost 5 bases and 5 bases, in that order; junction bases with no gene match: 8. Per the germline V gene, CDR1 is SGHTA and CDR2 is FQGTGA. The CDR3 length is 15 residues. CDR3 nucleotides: TGTGCCAGCAGCGTGGGGACAGGATTCGACAATGAGCAGTTCTTC. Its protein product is CASSVGTGFDNEQFF.

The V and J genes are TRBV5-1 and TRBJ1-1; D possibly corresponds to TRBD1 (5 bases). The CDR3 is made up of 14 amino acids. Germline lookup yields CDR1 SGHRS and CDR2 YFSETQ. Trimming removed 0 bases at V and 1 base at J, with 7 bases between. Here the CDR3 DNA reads TGCGCCAGCAGCTTGGCAGACAGGAACACTGAAGCTTTCTTT. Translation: CASSLADRNTEAFF.

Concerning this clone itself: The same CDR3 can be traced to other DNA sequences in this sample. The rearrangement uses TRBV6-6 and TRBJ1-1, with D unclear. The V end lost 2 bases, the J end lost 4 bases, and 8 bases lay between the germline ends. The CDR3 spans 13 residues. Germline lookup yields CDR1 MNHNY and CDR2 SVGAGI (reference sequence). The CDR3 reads CASSYREGTEAFF. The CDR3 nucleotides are TGTGCCAGCAGTTACAGGGAGGGCACTGAAGCTTTCTTT.

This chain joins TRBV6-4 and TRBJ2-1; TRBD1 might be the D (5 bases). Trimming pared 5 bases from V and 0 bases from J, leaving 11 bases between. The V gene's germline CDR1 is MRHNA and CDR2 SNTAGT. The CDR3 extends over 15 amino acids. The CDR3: CASSSDSSSYNEQFF. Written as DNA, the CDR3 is TGTGCCAGCAGTTCTGACAGTAGCTCCTACAATGAGCAGTTCTTC.

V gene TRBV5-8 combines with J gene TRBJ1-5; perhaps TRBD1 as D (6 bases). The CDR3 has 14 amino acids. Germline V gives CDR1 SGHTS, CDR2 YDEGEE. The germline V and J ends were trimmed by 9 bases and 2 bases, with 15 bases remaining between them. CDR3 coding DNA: TGTGCCACAGCGGGGGACATTGGCAATCAGCCCCAGCATTTT. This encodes CATAGDIGNQPQHF. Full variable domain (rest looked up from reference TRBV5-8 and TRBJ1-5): EAGVTQSPTHLIKTRGQQATLRCSPISGHTSVYWYQQALGLGLQFLLWYDEGEERNRGNFPPRFSGRQFPNYSSELNVNALELEDSALYLCATAGDIGNQPQHFGDGTRLSIL.

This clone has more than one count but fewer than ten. The CDR3 coding sequence is TGTGCCAGCAATCGGGGGATGCTTTCGGGAAATTCACCCCTCCACTTT. Encoded protein: CASNRGMLSGNSPLHF. This sequence joins TRBV27 and TRBJ1-6; weak D call: TRBD1 (5 bases). Deletions cut 7 bases from V and 7 bases from J, with 20 bases between. The germline CDR1 and CDR2 sequences are MNHEY and SMNVEV (reference sequence). The CDR3 is 16 amino acids.

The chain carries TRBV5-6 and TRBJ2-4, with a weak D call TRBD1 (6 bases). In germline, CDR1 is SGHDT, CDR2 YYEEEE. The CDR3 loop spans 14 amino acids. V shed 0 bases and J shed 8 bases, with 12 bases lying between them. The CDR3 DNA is TGTGCCAGCAGCTTGGGGCCAGGGGTAGACATTCAGTACTTC. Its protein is CASSLGPGVDIQYF. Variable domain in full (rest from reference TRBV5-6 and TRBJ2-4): DAGVTQSPTHLIKTRGQQVTLRCSPKSGHDTVSWYQQALGQGPQFIFQYYEEEERQRGNFPDRFSGHQFPNYSSELNVNALLLGDSALYLCASSLGPGVDIQYFGAGTRLSVL.

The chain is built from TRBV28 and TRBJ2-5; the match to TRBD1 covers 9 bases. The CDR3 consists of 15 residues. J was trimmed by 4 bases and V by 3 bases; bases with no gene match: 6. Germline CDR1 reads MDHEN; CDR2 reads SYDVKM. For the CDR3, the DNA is TGTGCCAGCAGTTTTTCGGACAGGGGTCGAGAGACCCAGTACTTC. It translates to CASSFSDRGRETQYF.

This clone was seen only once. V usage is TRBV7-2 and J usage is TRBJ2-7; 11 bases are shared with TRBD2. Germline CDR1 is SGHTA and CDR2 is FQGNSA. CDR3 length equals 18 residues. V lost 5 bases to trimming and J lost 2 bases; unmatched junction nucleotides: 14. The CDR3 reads CASSIKSSGGSITYEQYF. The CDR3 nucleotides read TGTGCCAGCAGCATTAAGTCTAGCGGGGGGTCCATCACCTACGAGCAGTACTTC.

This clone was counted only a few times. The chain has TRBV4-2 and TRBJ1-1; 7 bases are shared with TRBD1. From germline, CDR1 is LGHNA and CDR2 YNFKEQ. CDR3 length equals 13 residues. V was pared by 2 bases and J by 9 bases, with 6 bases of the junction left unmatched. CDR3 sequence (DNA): TGTGCCAGCAGCCAACGCGGGGACAGAAAAGCTTTCTTT. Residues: CASSQRGDRKAFF.

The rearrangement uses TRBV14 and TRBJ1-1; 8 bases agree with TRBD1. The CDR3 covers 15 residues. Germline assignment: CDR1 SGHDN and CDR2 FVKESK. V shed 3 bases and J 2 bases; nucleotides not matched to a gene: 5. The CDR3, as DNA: TGTGCCAGCAGCCAGATACAGGGGGGTAACACTGAAGCTTTCTTT. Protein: CASSQIQGGNTEAFF. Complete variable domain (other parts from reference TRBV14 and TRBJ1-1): EAGVTQFPSHSVIEKGQTVTLRCDPISGHDNLYWYRRVMGKEIKFLLHFVKESKQDESGMPNNRFLAERTGGTYSTLKVQPAELEDSGVYFCASSQIQGGNTEAFFGQGTRLTVV.

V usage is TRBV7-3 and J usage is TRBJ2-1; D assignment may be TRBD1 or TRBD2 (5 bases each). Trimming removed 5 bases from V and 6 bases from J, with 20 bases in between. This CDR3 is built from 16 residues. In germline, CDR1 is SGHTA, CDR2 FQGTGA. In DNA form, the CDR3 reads TGTGCCAGCAGCGACCGACAGCGGCCCTTTTTCAATGAGCAGTTCTTC. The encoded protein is CASSDRQRPFFNEQFF.

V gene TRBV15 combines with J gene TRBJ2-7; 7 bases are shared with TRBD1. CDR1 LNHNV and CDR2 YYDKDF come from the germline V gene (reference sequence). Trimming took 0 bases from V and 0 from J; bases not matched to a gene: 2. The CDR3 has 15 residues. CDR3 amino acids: CATSRDDRVSYEQYF. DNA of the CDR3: TGTGCCACCAGCAGAGATGACAGGGTCTCCTACGAGCAGTACTTC.

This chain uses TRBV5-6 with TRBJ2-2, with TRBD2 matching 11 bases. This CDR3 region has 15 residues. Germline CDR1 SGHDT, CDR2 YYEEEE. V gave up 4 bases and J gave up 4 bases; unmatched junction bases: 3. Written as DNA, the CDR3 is TGTGCCAGCAGCGCTAGCGGGGGGATCACCGGGGAGCTGTTTTTT. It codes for CASSASGGITGELFF. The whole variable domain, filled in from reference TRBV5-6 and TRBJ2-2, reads DAGVTQSPTHLIKTRGQQVTLRCSPKSGHDTVSWYQQALGQGPQFIFQYYEEEERQRGNFPDRFSGHQFPNYSSELNVNALLLGDSALYLCASSASGGITGELFFGEGSRLTVL.

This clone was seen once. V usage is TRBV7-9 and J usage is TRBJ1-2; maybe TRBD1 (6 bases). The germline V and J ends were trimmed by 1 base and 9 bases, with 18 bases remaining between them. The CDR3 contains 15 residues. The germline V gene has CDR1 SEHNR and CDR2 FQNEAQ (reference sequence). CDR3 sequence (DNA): TGTGCCAGCAGCTTAGACAGGGAGCCCCCGGGAAGCTACACCTTC. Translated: CASSLDREPPGSYTF.